This record looks at one T cell receptor beta chain sequence and its context. These data come from a study of blood T cell repertoires in COVID-19. Whole-study context: The United States, Italy and Spain were the sources of the acute and convalescent COVID-19 samples. T cells, B-cell-depleted T cells, or PBMCs supplied cDNA or gDNA.

The Seattle patients joined while their infection was active and were tracked longitudinally afterward. CDR1 is LGHNA and CDR2 is YSLEER in the germline V gene. The V and J ends lost 0 bases and 1 base, in that order; junction bases with no gene match: 13. The length of the CDR3 is 21 residues. Original handling: Amplification from reference gene primers served as the basis for estimated nucleated cell counts. The repertoire was sequenced with immunoSEQ multiplex PCR; TCRdb's copy has only in-frame clones and lacks some. V, J and clone size derive from that table, while D and trimming were established from the DNA sequence. Of approximately 290,000 clones in the sample, roughly four fifths were seen once.

V is TRBV4-3 and J is TRBJ2-1, with TRBD2 matching 12 bases. This TCR derives from a person aged 65-85 years with COVID-19, enrolled during active disease. Input material: peripheral blood. In nucleotides, the CDR3 is TGCGCCAGCAGCCAAGATCCCTTCCTAGCGGGGGGGCAAGGGTCCTACAATGAGCAGTTCTTC. Translating it yields CASSQDPFLAGGQGSYNEQFF.